This T cell receptor beta chain was sequenced for a study of control samples from healthy donors and cancer patients. Germline values: CDR1 SGDLS, CDR2 YYNGEE. V was clipped by 2 bases and J by 10 bases; unmatched bases: 4. The CDR3 spans 14 residues. TCRdb keeps only in-frame clones here, not all; method: immunoSEQ multiplex PCR. The sample includes roughly 90,000 clones, roughly four fifths seen only once; the top ten take around 10%. This clonotype was sampled from a woman aged 55-69 years in good health. J is TRBJ1-6 and V is TRBV9, with 9 bases matching TRBD1. The sequenced sample was blood. CDR3 amino acids: CASSVTGTGSPLHF. The CDR3, as DNA: TGTGCCAGCAGCGTTACAGGGACAGGGTCACCCCTCCACTTT.